The clone carrying this TCR beta chain came up a few times. Its antigen remains unknown. The record originates from a study of identical twins. Whole-study results and caveats: Cross-sectional statistical analysis, not tracking of the same donors, underpinned the conclusions.

No donor was unhealthy or non-Caucasian. In germline, CDR1 is ENHRY, CDR2 SYGVKD. The CDR3 is 15 amino acids. The ends lost 7 bases at V and 2 bases at J; junction bases unmatched: 5. Carrying unique molecular identifiers, the cDNA also gained a universal primer site through template switching. Via MiXCR, TCRdb re-called the 5' RACE reads, giving one row per CDR3 protein. Seen here are around 530,000 distinct CDR3 sequences, around 15% observed once, and the top ten hold around 0.48%. These data were also filed under a second study, of yellow fever vaccine responses in identical twins.

The sample consisted of CD4+ T cells sorted from blood. This clonotype was obtained from a young woman in good health. This chain uses TRBV10-3 with TRBJ2-2, with 9 nucleotides matching TRBD2. The CDR3 protein is CAINPGLANTGELFF. CDR3 in DNA: TGTGCCATCAACCCGGGACTAGCTAACACCGGGGAGCTGTTTTTT.